These 27 T cell receptor beta chains share one sample of origin, sequenced in a study of T cell responses to AZD1222 COVID-19 vaccine (dated by TCRdb to about 2021). Libraries were prepared through the immunoSEQ multiplex PCR assay. TCRdb provides this immuneACCESS table in a form limited to in-frame rearrangements. Some clones are lacking; in checked studies, under half of them reflect an unresolved V gene, and why the rest are absent is not known. In this sample the table shows about 120,000 clones, approximately 86% of which occur a single time. The ten top clones hold 2.4% of the sample. The sample's time point, from its label and the paper: baseline before first vaccination. The source was peripheral blood, collected on day 0 of AZD1222 vaccination. These receptors all come from an adult in good health.

The chain carries TRBV19 and TRBJ2-1; D is unresolved. CDR1 is LNHDA, CDR2 SQIVND, per germline (reference sequence). The CDR3 totals 15 residues. V was clipped by 0 bases and J by 8 bases, with 14 bases between them. The CDR3 bases are TGTGCCAGTAGTATAGACGTTCTGCGGCACGATGAGCAGTTCTTC. This codes for CASSIDVLRHDEQFF.

The genes are TRBV25-1 and TRBJ2-2; D gene uncertain. Germline CDR1 reads MGHDK; CDR2 reads SYGVNS. This CDR3 is built from 16 residues. Trimming removed 2 bases from V and 3 bases from J, with 13 bases in between. CDR3: CASSEGPPMDTGELFF. CDR3 DNA: TGTGCCAGCAGTGAAGGCCCACCGATGGACACCGGGGAGCTGTTTTTT.

The chain uses TRBV27 and TRBJ1-1; possibly TRBD1 for D (5 bases). Germline loops: CDR1 MNHEY, CDR2 SMNVEV (reference sequence). V was pared by 4 bases and J by 4 bases, with 10 bases between. The CDR3 is made up of 13 amino acids. The CDR3 loop reads CASSYRGFTEAFF. In DNA, the CDR3 is TGTGCCAGCAGTTACCGGGGCTTCACTGAAGCTTTCTTT.

The chain is built from TRBV4-2 and TRBJ2-5; 10 nucleotides match TRBD2. There are 17 residues in the CDR3. V gave up 1 base and J gave up 4 bases; unmatched junction bases: 9. Germline V gene data show CDR1 as LGHNA and CDR2 as YNFKEQ. For the CDR3, the DNA is TGTGCCAGCAGCCAAGGGACTAGCGGAAGGAGGGGAGAGACCCAGTACTTC. This encodes CASSQGTSGRRGETQYF.

The chain employs TRBV27 and TRBJ1-5, with D hard to call. The CDR3 consists of 17 residues. V was cut by 6 bases and J by 0 bases, with 18 bases left in between. CDR1 and CDR2 (germline): MNHEY, SMNVEV (reference sequence). The CDR3 protein is CASSHRRGGNSNQPQHF. CDR3 nucleotides: TGTGCCAGCAGCCACCGGCGGGGAGGGAATAGCAATCAGCCCCAGCATTTT.

This chain connects TRBV13 to TRBJ2-3; perhaps D is TRBD1 or TRBD2 (5 bases each). The germline gives CDR1 PRHDT, CDR2 FYEKMQ (reference sequence). This CDR3 is 14 amino acids long. The V and J ends lost 0 bases and 5 bases respectively, with 9 bases between them. CDR3 nucleotide sequence: TGTGCCAGCAGCTTAGGATGGGGGTTAGATACGCAGTATTTT. This translates into CASSLGWGLDTQYF.

V is TRBV10-2 and J is TRBJ2-7, with 9 bases identical to TRBD2. The trim removed 5 bases at V and 2 bases at J, leaving 1 base unmatched. The germline V gene encodes CDR1 WSHSY and CDR2 SAAADI. The CDR3 runs 13 residues. CDR3 region: CASSPSGTYEQYF. CDR3 nucleotides: TGCGCCAGCAGTCCTAGCGGGACCTACGAGCAGTACTTC.

The gene calls are TRBV6-4 and TRBJ2-1; 7 bases are a match to TRBD2. Germline-derived CDR1 and CDR2 are MRHNA and SNTAGT. Trimming took 2 bases from V and 1 from J; bases not matched to a gene: 5. The CDR3 covers 16 residues. The CDR3, as DNA: TGTGCCAGCAGTGACGGTCTAGCGGTTTCCTACAATGAGCAGTTCTTC. Translated, it gives CASSDGLAVSYNEQFF.

CDR3 sequence reads: CASSETRYNEQFF. CDR3 nucleotides: TGTGCCAGCAGCGAGACTCGATACAATGAGCAGTTCTTC. The rearrangement links TRBV7-2 to TRBJ2-1; D gene unclear. Trimming removed 5 bases at V and 4 bases at J, with 9 bases between. In germline, CDR1 is SGHTA, CDR2 FQGNSA. The CDR3 is 13 residues long.

The chain carries TRBV19 and TRBJ2-7; the match to TRBD1 covers 10 bases. Germline CDR1 LNHDA, CDR2 SQIVND (reference sequence). V lost 2 bases to trimming and J lost 1 base; unmatched junction nucleotides: 8. The CDR3 extends over 17 amino acids. This CDR3 reads CASSISRGTGASYEQYF. The CDR3 DNA follows: TGTGCCAGTAGTATAAGCCGCGGGACAGGGGCTTCCTACGAGCAGTACTTC.

V is TRBV19 and J is TRBJ1-2; D gene uncertain. The CDR3 is 13 amino acids. The germline V gene has CDR1 LNHDA and CDR2 SQIVND (reference sequence). V was trimmed by 3 bases and J by 5 bases, leaving 10 bases between them. The DNA for the CDR3 is TGTGCCAGTAGTATGGGCAGGAGGTATGGCTACACCTTC. Its protein is CASSMGRRYGYTF.

The chain joins TRBV5-5 to TRBJ2-7; D is unresolved. The CDR3 sequence is 14 residues long. Trimming left V 2 bases short and J 0 bases short, with 9 bases between. Germline CDR1 reads SGHKS; CDR2 reads YYEKEE (reference sequence). CDR3 amino acids: CASSFSLLSYEQYF. CDR3 DNA: TGTGCCAGCAGCTTTTCACTCCTCTCCTACGAGCAGTACTTC.

This clone was picked up one time. The chain recombines TRBV30 with TRBJ1-2; no clear D. Germline assignment: CDR1 GTSNPN and CDR2 SVGIG (reference sequence). The CDR3 has 13 residues. V dropped 3 bases and J dropped 1 base, with 9 bases sitting between them. CDR3 residues: CAWSPAFNYGYTF. CDR3 coding DNA: TGTGCCTGGAGCCCGGCATTTAACTATGGCTACACCTTC.

The genes are TRBV5-6 and TRBJ2-7; TRBD1 agrees at 8 bases. The CDR3 runs 15 residues. Germline V gene lookup returns CDR1 SGHDT and CDR2 YYEEEE. Germline trimming cut 4 bases from V and 2 bases from J; bases unmatched to any gene: 8. DNA of the CDR3: TGTGCCAGCAGCCCGCCGGGACAGGCCACCTACGAGCAGTACTTC. It specifies CASSPPGQATYEQYF. The full variable domain, in which reference TRBV5-6 and TRBJ2-7 provide the parts outside the CDR3, is DAGVTQSPTHLIKTRGQQVTLRCSPKSGHDTVSWYQQALGQGPQFIFQYYEEEERQRGNFPDRFSGHQFPNYSSELNVNALLLGDSALYLCASSPPGQATYEQYFGPGTRLTVT.

V and J are TRBV28 and TRBJ1-1; no clear D. Deletions cut 8 bases from V and 2 bases from J, with 15 bases between. Germline values: CDR1 MDHEN, CDR2 SYDVKM. This CDR3 region has 14 residues. The CDR3 reads CASPREGSNTEAFF. The CDR3 DNA reads TGTGCCAGCCCACGGGAGGGTTCAAACACTGAAGCTTTCTTT.

This clone came up a few times. This sequence joins TRBV28 and TRBJ1-5, with 8 bases matching TRBD1. Losses at the gene ends were 3 bases for V and 3 bases for J; bases not matched to a gene: 1. The CDR3 length is 14 residues. The germline V gene has CDR1 MDHEN and CDR2 SYDVKM. For the CDR3, the DNA is TGTGCCAGCAGTTTGGACAGGGACAATCAGCCCCAGCATTTT. Translated, it gives CASSLDRDNQPQHF.

The chain has TRBV27 and TRBJ1-6; D is possibly TRBD1 (5 bases). V lost 4 bases and J lost 7, with 17 bases in between. This CDR3 is 16 amino acids long. Germline V gene data show CDR1 as MNHEY and CDR2 as SMNVEV (reference sequence). This CDR3 reads CASSSALTVPNSPLHF. CDR3 in DNA: TGTGCCAGCAGTTCCGCGCTGACAGTCCCCAATTCACCCCTCCACTTT.

The chain carries TRBV15 and TRBJ2-1; unclear D gene. Germline V gene data show CDR1 as LNHNV and CDR2 as YYDKDF (reference sequence). The CDR3 loop spans 17 amino acids. V was shortened by 0 bases and J by 2 bases, with 14 bases between the two germline ends. CDR3 sequence reads: CATSRDRRAHPYNEQFF. The DNA of the CDR3 is TGTGCCACCAGCAGAGATCGACGGGCCCACCCCTACAATGAGCAGTTCTTC.

This clone showed up just a few times. The V and J genes are TRBV7-9 and TRBJ2-3; D is undetermined. CDR3 length equals 14 residues. V gave up 7 bases and J gave up 6 bases, with 17 bases separating them. Germline V CDR1 and CDR2: SEHNR, FQNEAQ (reference sequence). CDR3 sequence: CASTPALTRDTQYF. CDR3 in DNA: TGTGCCAGCACCCCCGCTCTGACCAGGGATACGCAGTATTTT.

The genes are TRBV2 and TRBJ1-5, with D perhaps matching TRBD1 (6 bases). The CDR3 has 15 residues. V lost 4 bases to trimming and J lost 0 bases, with 10 bases between them. Germline values: CDR1 SNHLY, CDR2 FYNNEI. In DNA form, the CDR3 reads TGTGCCAGCAGTGTCGGCAGGGGTAGCAATCAGCCCCAGCATTTT. This encodes CASSVGRGSNQPQHF.

The chain carries TRBV5-1 and TRBJ2-1; 11 nucleotides agree with TRBD2. Looked up from germline, CDR1 is SGHRS and CDR2 is YFSETQ. Trimming cost V 2 bases and J 7 bases; bases outside gene matches: 8. This CDR3 spans 16 amino acids. The CDR3 reads CASSLDIAGGGNEQFF. CDR3 coding DNA: TGCGCCAGCAGCTTAGATATAGCGGGAGGGGGGAATGAGCAGTTCTTC. The full variable domain, with the rest looked up from reference TRBV5-1 and TRBJ2-1, is KAGVTQTPRYLIKTRGQQVTLSCSPISGHRSVSWYQQTPGQGLQFLFEYFSETQRNKGNFPGRFSGRQFSNSRSEMNVSTLELGDSALYLCASSLDIAGGGNEQFFGPGTRLTVL.

This chain links TRBV19 with TRBJ1-2; possible D gene TRBD1, 5 bases. The CDR3 consists of 13 residues. Germline V gene data show CDR1 as LNHDA and CDR2 as SQIVND (reference sequence). V gave up 3 bases and J gave up 13 bases, with 18 bases separating them. CDR3: CASSITNGHPSTF. CDR3 sequence (DNA): TGTGCCAGTAGTATTACGAACGGACACCCGAGCACCTTC.

The chain combines TRBV9 with TRBJ1-2; TRBD1 might be the D (5 bases). Germline V gives CDR1 SGDLS, CDR2 YYNGEE. Trimming removed 3 bases from V and 7 bases from J, with 13 bases in between. The CDR3 consists of 13 residues. CDR3 nucleotides: TGTGCCAGCAGCGCGTTGACAGATCTTGGCTACACCTTC. Amino acid sequence: CASSALTDLGYTF.

CDR3 loop: CASSQDPYSFTSGNTIYF. DNA of the CDR3: TGTGCCAGCAGCCAAGATCCATACAGCTTTACCTCTGGAAACACCATATATTTT. V is TRBV4-2 and J is TRBJ1-3; D remains ambiguous. The CDR3 has 18 residues. V was pared by 0 bases and J by 0 bases, with 15 bases between. From germline, CDR1 is LGHNA and CDR2 YNFKEQ.

The genes are TRBV7-2 and TRBJ2-1; D may correspond to TRBD1 or TRBD2 (5 bases each). Germline values: CDR1 SGHTA, CDR2 FQGNSA. This CDR3 is 14 amino acids long. Trimming removed 2 bases at V and 8 bases at J, with 13 bases between. The CDR3 DNA reads TGTGCCAGCAGCTTATGGGTTGGGGGAGATGAGCAGTTCTTC. Its protein is CASSLWVGGDEQFF.

The chain is built from TRBV4-1 and TRBJ2-7, with 7 nucleotides matching TRBD1. Looked up from germline, CDR1 is MGHRA and CDR2 is YSYEKL. This CDR3 region has 14 residues. The V gene end was trimmed by 3 bases and the J gene end by 0 bases; junction bases not matched to a gene: 2. The CDR3 reads CASSQGQPSYEQYF. The CDR3 DNA is TGCGCCAGCAGCCAGGGACAGCCCTCCTACGAGCAGTACTTC.

This chain's CDR3 is CASSLGVARASGNTIYF. Written as DNA, the CDR3 is TGCGCCAGCAGCTTGGGGGTAGCCCGGGCCTCGGGAAACACCATATATTTT. This chain joins TRBV5-1 and TRBJ1-3; D not certain. The CDR3 spans 17 residues. V gave up 0 bases and J gave up 4 bases, with 17 bases separating them. CDR1 and CDR2 from the germline V gene are SGHRS and YFSETQ.